The 10 T cell receptor beta chains given below trace back to one sample, sequenced in a study of cytomegalovirus exposure and HLA in healthy donors. The study ran its PCR with 60 Vbeta and 13 Jbeta primers. Clones were read by immunoSEQ multiplex PCR, and TCRdb kept only the in-frame ones, dropping some. The sample holds fewer than 120,000 clones, approximately 79% seen once. The specimen sequenced was PBMCs. The receptor set was obtained from a man under 40 in good health and CMV-seropositive.

The rearrangement uses TRBV29-1 and TRBJ2-2; D is uncertain. This CDR3 has 12 amino acids. V was cut by 4 bases and J by 0 bases, with 3 bases left in between. Per the germline V gene, CDR1 is SQVTM and CDR2 is ANQGSEA. This CDR3 is CSVAANTGELFF. As DNA, the CDR3 is TGCAGCGTTGCGGCGAACACCGGGGAGCTGTTTTTT.

CDR3 loop: CASSRRDRSNYGYTF. CDR3 sequence (DNA): TGTGCCAGCAGCCGCCGGGACAGGTCTAACTATGGCTACACCTTC. The chain combines TRBV11-3 with TRBJ1-2; 8 nucleotides align to TRBD1. The CDR3 has 15 amino acids. The trim removed 5 bases at V and 0 bases at J, leaving 5 bases unmatched. Germline CDR1 is SGHNT and CDR2 is YENEEA. Supplemented by reference TRBV11-3 and TRBJ1-2, the full variable domain reads EAGVVQSPRYKIIEKKQPVAFWCNPISGHNTLYWYLQNLGQGPELLIRYENEEAVDDSQLPKDRFSAERLKGVDSTLKIQPAELGDSAVYLCASSRRDRSNYGYTFGSGTRLTVV.

V is TRBV6-6 and J is TRBJ1-1; D not certain. The length of the CDR3 is 15 residues. V shed 2 bases and J shed 3 bases, with 13 bases lying between them. Germline V lookup: CDR1 MNHNY, CDR2 SVGAGI (reference sequence). CDR3: CASSYRRIGYTEAFF. In DNA form, the CDR3 reads TGTGCCAGCAGTTACAGGCGGATAGGTTACACTGAAGCTTTCTTT.

This clone was found once. The CDR3 DNA follows: TGTGCCAGCAGCTCGAGGACTAGCGGGCAAGAGACCCAGTACTTC. Translated: CASSSRTSGQETQYF. This chain links TRBV5-4 with TRBJ2-5, with TRBD2 identical over 11 bases. CDR1 and CDR2 (germline): SGHNT, YYREEE (reference sequence). V trimming: 3 bases; J trimming: 2 bases; junction bases outside the gene matches: 3. CDR3 length: 15 amino acids.

The V and J genes are TRBV14 and TRBJ2-5; D is ambiguous. This CDR3 spans 15 amino acids. V was shortened by 3 bases and J by 5 bases, with 16 bases between the two germline ends. Germline values: CDR1 SGHDN, CDR2 FVKESK. This CDR3 is CASSHSRRGTETQYF. DNA of the CDR3: TGTGCCAGCAGCCATTCCCGGCGCGGAACGGAGACCCAGTACTTC.

The chain uses TRBV29-1 and TRBJ2-7, with TRBD1 identical over 9 bases. The CDR3 is 14 amino acids. V was clipped by 6 bases and J by 5 bases; unmatched bases: 11. Germline values: CDR1 SQVTM, CDR2 ANQGSEA. This chain's CDR3 is CSVGPGTGRDEQYF. The CDR3 nucleotides read TGCAGCGTCGGGCCCGGGACAGGGAGGGACGAGCAGTACTTC.

V gene TRBV6-5 combines with J gene TRBJ1-5; D possibly corresponds to TRBD1 (5 bases). The CDR3 spans 9 residues. Trimming pared 7 bases from V and 13 bases from J, leaving 8 bases between. Per the germline V gene, CDR1 is MNHEY and CDR2 is SVGAGI. CDR3 loop: CASTGTQHF. The DNA of the CDR3 is TGTGCCAGCACCGGGACTCAGCATTTT.

CDR3 loop: CASRATSGGAQFF. The CDR3 nucleotides are TGTGCCAGCAGGGCGACTAGCGGGGGGGCCCAGTTCTTC. V gene TRBV6-4 combines with J gene TRBJ2-1; the match to TRBD2 covers 14 bases. CDR1 is MRHNA, CDR2 SNTAGT, per germline. This CDR3 is 13 amino acids long. With 6 bases clipped from V and 13 bases from J, the junction kept 5 bases outside the gene matches.

The chain is built from TRBV5-1 and TRBJ2-3; 7 nucleotides align to TRBD2. CDR1 and CDR2 (germline): SGHRS, YFSETQ. After removal of 3 bases from V and 0 bases from J, the junction contained 4 bases not matched to a gene. The CDR3 runs to 15 residues. The chain's CDR3 is CASSSSGESTDTQYF. The CDR3 coding sequence is TGCGCCAGCAGCTCGAGCGGGGAGAGCACAGATACGCAGTATTTT.

The gene calls are TRBV11-3 and TRBJ2-2; D perhaps matches TRBD1 (6 bases). Germline CDR1 and CDR2: SGHNT and YENEEA. V gave up 2 bases and J gave up 1 base, with 14 bases separating them. The CDR3 contains 17 residues. CDR3 sequence: CASSLSLDSMNTGELFF. The CDR3, as DNA: TGTGCCAGCAGCTTAAGTCTGGACAGTATGAACACCGGGGAGCTGTTTTTT.